This entry is about one T cell receptor beta chain. Its antigen is not identified. The data stem from a study of CD8 T cells in ankylosing spondylitis. Notes on the study in general: Disease-linked clones were reportedly significantly enriched in matched ankylosing spondylitis synovial fluid. It appeared that ankylosing spondylitis blood was characterized by a TCR beta motif of under ten highly homologous variants.

CDR1 and CDR2 (germline): MNHNY, SVGAGI (reference sequence). The CDR3 has 13 residues. The ends were cut back, 6 bases at V and 2 bases at J, with 11 bases in the middle. Scientists made TCR beta libraries using quantitative 5'-RACE with molecular barcodes. Each CDR3 protein is one row after TCRdb ran MiXCR on the 5' RACE reads. In the table there are 200,000 or so distinct CDR3 sequences, 10% to 15% of which are singletons. The sequence was collected from a female donor with ankylosing spondylitis or in good health (not recorded which). The genes are TRBV6-6 and TRBJ2-7, with D possibly matching TRBD2 (5 bases). The sequencing sample was made of blood, either unsorted or a sorted T cell fraction (not recorded which). CDR3 nucleotides: TGTGCCAGCAGCCGGACTCAGGCCTACGAGCAGTACTTC. As protein: CASSRTQAYEQYF.